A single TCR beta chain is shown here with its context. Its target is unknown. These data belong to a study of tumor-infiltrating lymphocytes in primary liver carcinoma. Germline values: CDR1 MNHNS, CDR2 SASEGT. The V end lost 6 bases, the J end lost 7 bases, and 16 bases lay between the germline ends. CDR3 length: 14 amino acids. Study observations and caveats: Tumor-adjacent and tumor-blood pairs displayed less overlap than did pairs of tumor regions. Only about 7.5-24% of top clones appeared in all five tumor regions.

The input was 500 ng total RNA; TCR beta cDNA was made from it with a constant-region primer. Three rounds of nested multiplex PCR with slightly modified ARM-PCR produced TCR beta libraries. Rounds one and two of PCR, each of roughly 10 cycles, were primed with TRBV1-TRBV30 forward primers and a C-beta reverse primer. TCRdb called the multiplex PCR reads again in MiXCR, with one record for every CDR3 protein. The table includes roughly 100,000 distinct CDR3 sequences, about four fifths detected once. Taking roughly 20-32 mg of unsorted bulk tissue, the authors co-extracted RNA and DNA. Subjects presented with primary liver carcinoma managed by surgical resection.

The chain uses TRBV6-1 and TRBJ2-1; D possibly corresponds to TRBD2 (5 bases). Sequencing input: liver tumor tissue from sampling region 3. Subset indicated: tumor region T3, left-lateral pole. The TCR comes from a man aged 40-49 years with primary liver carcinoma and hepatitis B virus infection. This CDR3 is CASSHSESGNEQFF. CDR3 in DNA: TGTGCCAGCAGCCATAGCGAGAGTGGTAATGAGCAGTTCTTC.